The 19 T cell receptor beta chains reported below all come from one sample, sequenced in a study of T cell responses to AZD1222 COVID-19 vaccine. Profiled with immunoSEQ multiplex PCR; TCRdb holds only in-frame clones, not every one. The sample gives more than 85,000 clones, roughly 90% of which show up once; roughly 13% is in the top ten. This specimen was peripheral blood, taken on day 0 of MenACWY control vaccination. These TCRs come from an adult in good health.

The chain carries TRBV29-1 and TRBJ1-2; D might be TRBD1 (5 bases). CDR3 length: 12 amino acids. Germline V lookup: CDR1 SQVTM, CDR2 ANQGSEA. Trimming took 5 bases from V and 3 from J, leaving 10 bases between them. The CDR3 DNA reads TGCAGCGTTCAGACAGTGGACTATGGCTACACCTTC. It specifies CSVQTVDYGYTF.

V gene TRBV20-1 combines with J gene TRBJ1-5; D is unresolved. With 3 bases removed from V and 5 bases from J, the gap between germline ends came to 5 bases. The CDR3 is made up of 11 amino acids. Per germline, CDR1 DFQATT and CDR2 SNEGSKA (reference sequence). Here the CDR3 reads CSASRDQPQHF. In DNA form, the CDR3 reads TGCAGTGCTAGTCGGGATCAGCCCCAGCATTTT.

The chain has TRBV7-9 and TRBJ2-3; 11 bases agree with TRBD2. This CDR3 spans 16 amino acids. The trim removed 0 bases at V and 1 base at J, leaving 0 bases unmatched. Germline CDR1 and CDR2: SEHNR and FQNEAQ (reference sequence). As DNA, the CDR3 is TGTGCCAGCAGCTTAGCGACTAGCGGGGGCACAGATACGCAGTATTTT. Translated: CASSLATSGGTDTQYF.

The genes are TRBV6-5 and TRBJ2-7; 10 nucleotides match TRBD1. With 4 bases clipped from V and 3 bases from J, the junction kept 9 bases outside the gene matches. Germline lookup yields CDR1 MNHEY and CDR2 SVGAGI. The CDR3 runs to 16 residues. Here the CDR3 DNA reads TGTGCCAGCAGTTCTCAGACAGGGGGCGCAATCTACGAGCAGTACTTC. It translates to CASSSQTGGAIYEQYF.

The V call is TRBV29-1, the J call TRBJ1-1; D gene unclear. The CDR3 contains 12 residues. Germline CDR1 is SQVTM and CDR2 is ANQGSEA. Trimming removed 4 bases at V and 6 bases at J, with 12 bases between. CDR3 loop: CSVGPSFSEAFF. CDR3 DNA: TGCAGCGTTGGCCCCAGTTTCTCTGAAGCTTTCTTT.

The chain employs TRBV28 and TRBJ1-1, with a tentative D call TRBD1 (6 bases). Germline CDR1 MDHEN, CDR2 SYDVKM. The CDR3 covers 17 residues. The V and J ends lost 7 bases and 6 bases respectively, with 27 bases between them. The CDR3 nucleotides are TGTGCCAGCACCTTTGGGGGGGCGCGGGGGTCCAACGCTGAAGCTTTCTTT. This codes for CASTFGGARGSNAEAFF.

The V gene is TRBV10-2, the J gene TRBJ1-6; TRBD1 is a possible D gene (6 bases). The ends were cut back, 5 bases at V and 6 bases at J, with 20 bases in the middle. Per germline, CDR1 WSHSY and CDR2 SAAADI. This CDR3 comprises 17 residues. For the CDR3, the DNA is TGCGCCAGCAGTTCCCTGCCACGGGGGGGGCTTAATTCACCCCTCCACTTT. Translation gives CASSSLPRGGLNSPLHF.

The CDR3 nucleotides are TGTGCCAGCAGTTTAATGGCTAGCGGGGGGCTAACCACCGGGGAGCTGTTTTTT. Translation gives CASSLMASGGLTTGELFF. The rearrangement links TRBV28 to TRBJ2-2, with 11 bases identical to TRBD2. The V gene's germline CDR1 is MDHEN and CDR2 SYDVKM. Trimming cost V 2 bases and J 4 bases; bases outside gene matches: 9. CDR3 length: 18 residues.

The J gene is TRBJ2-1, the V gene TRBV9; 8 positions agree with TRBD2. This CDR3 spans 15 amino acids. Germline lookup yields CDR1 SGDLS and CDR2 YYNGEE. The J segment lost 8 bases and the V segment lost 0 bases, leaving 7 bases of the junction unmatched. The CDR3 is CASSVGTSFRHEQFF. In nucleotides, the CDR3 is TGTGCCAGCAGCGTAGGGACTAGCTTCCGCCATGAGCAGTTCTTC.

The chain carries TRBV27 and TRBJ2-3; 7 bases are shared with TRBD2. CDR1 and CDR2 from the germline V gene are MNHEY and SMNVEV (reference sequence). With 7 bases clipped from V and 0 bases from J, the junction kept 7 bases outside the gene matches. The CDR3 covers 15 residues. CDR3 region: CASMAQRESTDTQYF. The CDR3, as DNA: TGTGCCAGCATGGCCCAGCGGGAAAGCACAGATACGCAGTATTTT.

This chain connects TRBV7-9 to TRBJ2-7; D gene uncertain. This CDR3 is 15 amino acids long. V was clipped by 1 base and J by 4 bases, with 14 bases between them. Germline-derived CDR1 and CDR2 are SEHNR and FQNEAQ (reference sequence). Here the CDR3 DNA reads TGTGCCAGCAGCTTAGTGTCCGGGCTCGGGTACGAGCAGTACTTC. This encodes CASSLVSGLGYEQYF.

The rearrangement links TRBV3-1 (or the pseudogene TRBV3-2) to TRBJ2-3, with TRBD2 matching over 9 bases. CDR1 and CDR2 (germline): LGHDT, YNNKEL (reference sequence). V was clipped by 1 base and J by 9 bases; unmatched bases: 8. This CDR3 spans 15 amino acids. Here the CDR3 reads CASSQVAGGPETQYF. The CDR3 nucleotides are TGTGCCAGCAGCCAAGTTGCGGGAGGGCCGGAAACGCAGTATTTT.

The rearrangement joins TRBV25-1 to TRBJ1-1; D call uncertain. The germline V and J ends were trimmed by 3 bases and 6 bases, with 14 bases remaining between them. Germline CDR1 MGHDK, CDR2 SYGVNS. CDR3 length equals 14 residues. The CDR3 here is CASSEPHIAAEAFF. The CDR3 nucleotides read TGTGCCAGCAGTGAGCCCCATATAGCCGCTGAAGCTTTCTTT. Supplemented by reference TRBV25-1 and TRBJ1-1, the full variable domain reads EADIYQTPRYLVIGTGKKITLECSQTMGHDKMYWYQQDPGMELHLIHYSYGVNSTEKGDLSSESTVSRIRTEHFPLTLESARPSHTSQYLCASSEPHIAAEAFFGQGTRLTVV.

The chain combines TRBV6-1 with TRBJ2-7; possible D gene TRBD2, 7 bases. V was cut by 2 bases and J by 3 bases, with 17 bases left in between. Germline-derived CDR1 and CDR2 are MNHNS and SASEGT. This CDR3 region has 16 residues. CDR3 sequence: CASSEKGGGVGYEQYF. DNA of the CDR3: TGTGCCAGCAGTGAAAAAGGGGGGGGCGTTGGCTACGAGCAGTACTTC.

This clone was picked up a small number of times. The genes are TRBV7-8 and TRBJ2-1; TRBD2 matches 8 bases. Per germline, CDR1 SGHVS and CDR2 FQNEAQ. The V and J ends lost 2 bases and 8 bases, in that order; junction bases with no gene match: 11. This CDR3 has 16 amino acids. CDR3 sequence: CASSLQGAGVMHEQFF. CDR3 nucleotide sequence: TGTGCCAGCAGCTTACAGGGAGCGGGAGTGATGCATGAGCAGTTCTTC. Filled out from reference TRBV7-8 and TRBJ2-1, the complete variable domain reads GAGVSQSPRYKVAKRGQDVALRCDPISGHVSLFWYQQALGQGPEFLTYFQNEAQLDKSGLPSDRFFAERPEGSVSTLKIQRTQQEDSAVYLCASSLQGAGVMHEQFFGPGTRLTVL.

This clone was seen a handful of times. The chain carries TRBV7-3 and TRBJ2-7; 7 nucleotides align to TRBD2. The V and J ends lost 2 bases and 6 bases, in that order; junction bases with no gene match: 4. The CDR3 totals 13 residues. Germline lookup yields CDR1 SGHTA and CDR2 FQGTGA. CDR3 loop: CASSLGGRGEQYF. CDR3 DNA: TGTGCCAGCAGCTTAGGCGGGAGAGGCGAGCAGTACTTC. Variable domain in full (rest from reference TRBV7-3 and TRBJ2-7): GAGVSQTPSNKVTEKGKYVELRCDPISGHTALYWYRQSLGQGPEFLIYFQGTGAADDSGLPNDRFFAVRPEGSVSTLKIQRTERGDSAVYLCASSLGGRGEQYFGPGTRLTVT.

In nucleotides, the CDR3 is TGTGCCAGCAGATACATGCAGAACACTGAAGCTTTCTTT. Protein sequence: CASRYMQNTEAFF. The chain employs TRBV6-5 and TRBJ1-1; the D is unclear. CDR3 length: 13 residues. In germline, CDR1 is MNHEY, CDR2 SVGAGI. V lost 6 bases and J lost 1, with 9 bases in between.

The genes are TRBV19 and TRBJ1-4; D is ambiguous. CDR1 and CDR2 (germline): LNHDA, SQIVND (reference sequence). This CDR3 comprises 14 residues. V was shortened by 5 bases and J by 0 bases, with 7 bases between the two germline ends. The CDR3 coding sequence is TGTGCCAGTAGTGAGGTTGCAACTAATGAAAAACTGTTTTTT. This gives the protein CASSEVATNEKLFF.

This chain uses TRBV11-2 with TRBJ1-2; perhaps TRBD1 as D (6 bases). The length of the CDR3 is 13 residues. CDR1 and CDR2 from the germline V gene are SGHAT and FQNNGV. With 9 bases removed from V and 5 bases from J, the gap between germline ends came to 16 bases. CDR3 sequence: CASSLGRGYGYTF. DNA of the CDR3: TGTGCCAGTAGCCTCGGCAGGGGATATGGCTACACCTTC.